The T cell receptor (beta chain) under discussion was sequenced for a study of shared clonotypes between healthy human individuals. Genomic DNA of every subset was divided equally among multiple immunoSEQ plates. Clones were read by immunoSEQ multiplex PCR, and TCRdb kept only the in-frame ones, dropping some. The sample records some 500,000 clones, 79% being singletons. V was clipped by 6 bases and J by 1 base; unmatched bases: 4. Germline assignment: CDR1 KGHSH and CDR2 LQKENI. The CDR3 is 14 amino acids. The J gene is TRBJ2-7, the V gene TRBV18; 9 nucleotides align to TRBD2. Sequenced input: PBMCs. This receptor was taken from a woman aged 40 to 50 in good health. Some clones in this sample may be carry-over from other donors' samples. The CDR3 loop reads CASSRLAESYEQYF. In nucleotides, the CDR3 is TGTGCCAGCTCCCGACTAGCGGAGTCCTACGAGCAGTACTTC.